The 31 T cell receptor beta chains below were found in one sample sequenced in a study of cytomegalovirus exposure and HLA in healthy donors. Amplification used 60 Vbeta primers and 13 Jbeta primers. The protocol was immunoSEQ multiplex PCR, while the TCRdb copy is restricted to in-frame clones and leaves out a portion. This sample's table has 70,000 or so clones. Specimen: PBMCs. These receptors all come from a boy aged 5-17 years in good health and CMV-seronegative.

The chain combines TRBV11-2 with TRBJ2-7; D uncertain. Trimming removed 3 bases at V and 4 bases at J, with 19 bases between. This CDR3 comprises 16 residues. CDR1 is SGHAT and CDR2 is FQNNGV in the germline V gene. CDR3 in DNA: TGTGCCAGCAGCTTTAAATTGGGCTTACCCTATTACGAGCAGTACTTC. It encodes CASSFKLGLPYYEQYF.

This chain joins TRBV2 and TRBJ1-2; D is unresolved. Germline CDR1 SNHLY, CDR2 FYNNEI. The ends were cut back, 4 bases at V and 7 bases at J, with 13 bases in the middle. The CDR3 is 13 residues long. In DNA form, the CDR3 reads TGTGCCAGCAGTGGAGTCGGGTTGAGTGGCTACACCTTC. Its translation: CASSGVGLSGYTF.

This CDR3 reads CASSVTGLNEQFF. CDR3 coding DNA: TGTGCCAGCAGTGTTACAGGGCTTAATGAGCAGTTCTTC. The V and J genes are TRBV2 and TRBJ2-1, with TRBD1 as a possible D gene (6 bases). Between the trimmed V and J ends, which lost 4 bases and 7 bases, there was a span of 11 bases. The CDR3 consists of 13 residues. CDR1 SNHLY and CDR2 FYNNEI come from the germline V gene.

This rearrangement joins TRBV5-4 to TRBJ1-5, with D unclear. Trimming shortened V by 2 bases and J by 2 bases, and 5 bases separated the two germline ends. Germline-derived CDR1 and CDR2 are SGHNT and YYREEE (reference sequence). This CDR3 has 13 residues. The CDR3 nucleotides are TGTGCCAGCAGCTTTGAGGGCAATCAGCCCCAGCATTTT. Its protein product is CASSFEGNQPQHF.

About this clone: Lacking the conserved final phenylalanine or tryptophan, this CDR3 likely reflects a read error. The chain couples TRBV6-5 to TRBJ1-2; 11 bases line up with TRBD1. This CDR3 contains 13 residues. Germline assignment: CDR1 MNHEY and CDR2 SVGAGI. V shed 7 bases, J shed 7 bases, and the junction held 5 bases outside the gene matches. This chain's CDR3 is CASTGQGAGGYTS. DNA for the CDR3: TGTGCCAGCACTGGACAGGGGGCAGGTGGCTACACCTCC.

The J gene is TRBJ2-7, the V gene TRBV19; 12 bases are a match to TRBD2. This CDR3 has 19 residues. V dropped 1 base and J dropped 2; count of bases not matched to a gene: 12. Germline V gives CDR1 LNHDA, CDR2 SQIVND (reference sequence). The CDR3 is CASSIGITGTSGPTYEQYF. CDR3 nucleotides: TGTGCCAGTAGTATAGGTATAACCGGGACTAGCGGGCCTACCTACGAGCAGTACTTC.

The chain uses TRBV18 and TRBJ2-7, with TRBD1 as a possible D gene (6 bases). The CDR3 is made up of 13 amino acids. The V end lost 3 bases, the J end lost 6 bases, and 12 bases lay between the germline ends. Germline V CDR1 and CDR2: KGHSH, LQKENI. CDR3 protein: CASSPSDSREQYF. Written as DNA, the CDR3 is TGTGCCAGCTCACCTTCGGACAGCCGCGAGCAGTACTTC.

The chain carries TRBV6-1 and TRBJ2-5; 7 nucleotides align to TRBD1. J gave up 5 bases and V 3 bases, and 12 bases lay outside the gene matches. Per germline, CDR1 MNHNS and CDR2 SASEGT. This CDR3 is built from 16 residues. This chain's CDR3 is CASSEWVGTGEETQYF. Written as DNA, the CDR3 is TGTGCCAGCAGTGAGTGGGTAGGAACAGGGGAGGAGACCCAGTACTTC.

CDR3 in amino acids: CASSLRDNTDTQYF. The CDR3 DNA follows: TGCGCCAGCAGCTTAAGGGACAACACAGATACGCAGTATTTT. The V and J genes are TRBV5-1 and TRBJ2-3; the D gene is possibly TRBD1 (6 bases). V was cut by 2 bases and J by 2 bases, with 9 bases left in between. CDR1 is SGHRS, CDR2 YFSETQ, per germline. The CDR3 runs 14 residues. The full variable domain, completed using reference TRBV5-1 and TRBJ2-3, is KAGVTQTPRYLIKTRGQQVTLSCSPISGHRSVSWYQQTPGQGLQFLFEYFSETQRNKGNFPGRFSGRQFSNSRSEMNVSTLELGDSALYLCASSLRDNTDTQYFGPGTRLTVL.

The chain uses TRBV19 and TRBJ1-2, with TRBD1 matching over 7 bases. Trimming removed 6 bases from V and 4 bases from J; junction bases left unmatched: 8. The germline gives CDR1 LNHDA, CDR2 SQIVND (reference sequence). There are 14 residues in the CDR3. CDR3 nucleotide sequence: TGTGCCAGTAGCCGGGGGACAGCGGTCTATGGCTACACCTTC. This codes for CASSRGTAVYGYTF.

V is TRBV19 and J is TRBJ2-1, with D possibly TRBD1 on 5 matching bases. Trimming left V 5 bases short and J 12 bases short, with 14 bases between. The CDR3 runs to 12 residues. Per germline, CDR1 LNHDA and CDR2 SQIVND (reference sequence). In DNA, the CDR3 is TGTGCCAGTAGTCCAATCCAGGGTGGGCAGTTCTTC. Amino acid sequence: CASSPIQGGQFF. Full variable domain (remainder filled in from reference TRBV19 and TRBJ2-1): DGGITQSPKYLFRKEGQNVTLSCEQNLNHDAMYWYRQDPGQGLRLIYYSQIVNDFQKGDIAEGYSVSREKKESFPLTVTSAQKNPTAFYLCASSPIQGGQFFGPGTRLTVL.

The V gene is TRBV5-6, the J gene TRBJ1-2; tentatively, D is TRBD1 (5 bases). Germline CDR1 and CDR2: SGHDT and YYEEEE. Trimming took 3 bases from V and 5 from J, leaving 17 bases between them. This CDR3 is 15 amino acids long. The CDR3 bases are TGTGCCAGCAGCTGGGGCGGAGCCGGGCATTATGGCTACACCTTC. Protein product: CASSWGGAGHYGYTF.

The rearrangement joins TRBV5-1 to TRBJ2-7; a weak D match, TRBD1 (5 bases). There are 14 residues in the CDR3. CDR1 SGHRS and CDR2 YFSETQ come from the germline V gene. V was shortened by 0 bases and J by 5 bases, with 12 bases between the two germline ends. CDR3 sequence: CASSLARQSDEQYF. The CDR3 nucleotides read TGCGCCAGCAGCTTGGCCCGACAGTCGGACGAGCAGTACTTC.

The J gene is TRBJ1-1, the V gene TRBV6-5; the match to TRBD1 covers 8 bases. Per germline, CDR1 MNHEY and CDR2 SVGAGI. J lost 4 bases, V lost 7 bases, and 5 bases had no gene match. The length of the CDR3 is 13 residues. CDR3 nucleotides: TGTGCCAGCACCCGGACAGGGTTCACTGAAGCTTTCTTT. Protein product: CASTRTGFTEAFF.

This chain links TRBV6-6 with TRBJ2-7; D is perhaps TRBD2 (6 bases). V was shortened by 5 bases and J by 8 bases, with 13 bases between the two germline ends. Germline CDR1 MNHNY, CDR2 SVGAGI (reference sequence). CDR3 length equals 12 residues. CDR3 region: CASSVADIKQYF. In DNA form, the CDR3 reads TGTGCCAGCAGTGTAGCGGATATAAAGCAGTACTTC.

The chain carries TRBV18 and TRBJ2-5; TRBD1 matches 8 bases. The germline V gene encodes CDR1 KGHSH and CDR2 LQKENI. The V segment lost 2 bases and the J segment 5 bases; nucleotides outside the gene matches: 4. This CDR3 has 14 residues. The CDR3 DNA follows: TGTGCCAGCTCACCAAGACAGGGGTACGAGACCCAGTACTTC. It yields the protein CASSPRQGYETQYF.

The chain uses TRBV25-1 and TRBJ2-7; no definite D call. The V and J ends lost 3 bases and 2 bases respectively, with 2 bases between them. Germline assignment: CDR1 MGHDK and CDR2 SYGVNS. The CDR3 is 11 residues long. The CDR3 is CASSDAYEQYF. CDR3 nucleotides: TGTGCCAGCAGTGACGCCTACGAGCAGTACTTC.

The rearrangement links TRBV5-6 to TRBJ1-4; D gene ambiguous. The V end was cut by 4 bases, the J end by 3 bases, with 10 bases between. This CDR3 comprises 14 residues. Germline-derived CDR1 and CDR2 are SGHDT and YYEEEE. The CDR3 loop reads CASSPGISNEKLFF. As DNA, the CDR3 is TGTGCCAGCAGCCCCGGGATATCTAATGAAAAACTGTTTTTT.

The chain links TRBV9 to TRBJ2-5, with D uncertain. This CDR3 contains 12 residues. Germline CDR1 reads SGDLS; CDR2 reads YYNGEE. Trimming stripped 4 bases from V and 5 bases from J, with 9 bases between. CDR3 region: CASSLDAETQYF. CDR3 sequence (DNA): TGTGCCAGCAGCCTAGACGCGGAGACCCAGTACTTC.

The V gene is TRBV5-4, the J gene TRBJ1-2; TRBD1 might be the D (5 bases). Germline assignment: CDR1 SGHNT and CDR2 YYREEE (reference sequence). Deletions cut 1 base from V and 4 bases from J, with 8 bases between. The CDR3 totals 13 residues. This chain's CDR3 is CASSLRGSYGYTF. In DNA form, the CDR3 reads TGTGCCAGCAGCTTGAGGGGTAGCTATGGCTACACCTTC.

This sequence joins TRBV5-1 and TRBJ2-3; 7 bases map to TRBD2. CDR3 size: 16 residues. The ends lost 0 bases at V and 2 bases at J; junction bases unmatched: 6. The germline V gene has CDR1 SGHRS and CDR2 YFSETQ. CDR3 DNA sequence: TGCGCCAGCAGCTTGGGGGTGCGGGGGAACACAGATACGCAGTATTTT. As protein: CASSLGVRGNTDTQYF.

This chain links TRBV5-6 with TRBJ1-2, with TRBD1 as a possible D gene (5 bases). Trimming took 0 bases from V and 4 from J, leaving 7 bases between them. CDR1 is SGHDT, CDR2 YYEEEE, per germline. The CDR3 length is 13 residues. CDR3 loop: CASSLGQIYGYTF. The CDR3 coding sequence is TGTGCCAGCAGCTTGGGACAGATCTATGGCTACACCTTC.

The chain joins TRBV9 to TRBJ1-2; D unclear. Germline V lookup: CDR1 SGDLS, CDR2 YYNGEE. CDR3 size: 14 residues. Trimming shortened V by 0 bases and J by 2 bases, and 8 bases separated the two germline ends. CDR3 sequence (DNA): TGTGCCAGCAGCGTAGAGAACAGAAACTATGGCTACACCTTC. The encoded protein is CASSVENRNYGYTF.

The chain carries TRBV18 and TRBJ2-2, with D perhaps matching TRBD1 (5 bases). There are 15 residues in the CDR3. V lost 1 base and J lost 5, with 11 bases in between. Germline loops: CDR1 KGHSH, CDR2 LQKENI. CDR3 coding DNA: TGTGCCAGCTCACCACGAAGGGGAAATACCGGGGAGCTGTTTTTT. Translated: CASSPRRGNTGELFF.

The CDR3 protein is CASSHHRGQAYEQYF. The CDR3 DNA sequence: TGTGCCAGCAGCCATCATCGGGGACAAGCCTACGAGCAGTACTTC. This chain connects TRBV28 to TRBJ2-7; the D gene is possibly TRBD1 (6 bases). Germline V gene sequence: CDR1 MDHEN, CDR2 SYDVKM. Trimming left V 6 bases short and J 2 bases short, with 17 bases between. This CDR3 has 15 amino acids. The full variable domain, with the rest looked up from reference TRBV28 and TRBJ2-7, is DVKVTQSSRYLVKRTGEKVFLECVQDMDHENMFWYRQDPGLGLRLIYFSYDVKMKEKGDIPEGYSVSREKKERFSLILESASTNQTSMYLCASSHHRGQAYEQYFGPGTRLTVT.

The CDR3 region is CATSRDIRRQGSSGNTIYF. CDR3 nucleotide sequence: TGTGCCACCAGCAGAGATATTAGGAGACAGGGGTCCTCTGGAAACACCATATATTTT. The genes are TRBV15 and TRBJ1-3; TRBD1 aligns across 8 bases. Per the germline V gene, CDR1 is LNHNV and CDR2 is YYDKDF (reference sequence). V trimming: 0 bases; J trimming: 0 bases; junction bases outside the gene matches: 10. The CDR3 contains 19 residues.

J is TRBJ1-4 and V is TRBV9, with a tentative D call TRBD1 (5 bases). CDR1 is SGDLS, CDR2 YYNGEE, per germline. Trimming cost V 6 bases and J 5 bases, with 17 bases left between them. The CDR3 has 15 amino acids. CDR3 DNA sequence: TGTGCCAGCACCCCGGGGGGAGGCTCGAATGAAAAACTGTTTTTT. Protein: CASTPGGGSNEKLFF.

The chain's CDR3 is CASSQDLAGGAGELFF. In DNA form, the CDR3 reads TGTGCCAGCAGCCAAGATCTAGCGGGAGGGGCCGGGGAGCTGTTTTTT. This sequence joins TRBV4-2 and TRBJ2-2, with 12 bases aligning to TRBD2. The germline V gene encodes CDR1 LGHNA and CDR2 YNFKEQ. The CDR3 contains 16 residues. The V gene end was trimmed by 0 bases and the J gene end by 6 bases; junction bases not matched to a gene: 2.

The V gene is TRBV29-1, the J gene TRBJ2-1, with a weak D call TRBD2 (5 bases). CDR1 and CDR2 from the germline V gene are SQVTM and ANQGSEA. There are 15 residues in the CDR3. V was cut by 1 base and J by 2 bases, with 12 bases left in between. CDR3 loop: CSVEASLDAYNEQFF. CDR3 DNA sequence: TGCAGCGTTGAAGCTAGCTTGGACGCCTACAATGAGCAGTTCTTC.

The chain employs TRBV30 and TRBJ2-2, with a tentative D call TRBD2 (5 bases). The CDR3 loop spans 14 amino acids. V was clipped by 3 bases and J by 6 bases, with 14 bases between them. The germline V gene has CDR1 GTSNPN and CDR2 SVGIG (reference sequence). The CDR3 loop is CAWRLDTNAGELFF. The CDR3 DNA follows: TGTGCCTGGAGACTAGACACGAATGCCGGGGAGCTGTTTTTT.

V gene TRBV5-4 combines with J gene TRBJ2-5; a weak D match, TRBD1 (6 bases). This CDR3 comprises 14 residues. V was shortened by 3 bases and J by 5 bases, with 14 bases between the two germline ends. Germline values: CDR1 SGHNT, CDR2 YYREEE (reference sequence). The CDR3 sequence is CASSSTGYGETQYF. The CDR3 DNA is TGTGCCAGCAGCTCTACAGGGTATGGGGAGACCCAGTACTTC.